The 8 T cell receptor beta chains in this list originate from one sample, sequenced in a study of blood T cell repertoires in COVID-19. TCRdb keeps only in-frame clones here, not all; method: immunoSEQ multiplex PCR. The table lists around 140,000 clones, about 88% of them singletons, with roughly 2.5% in the top ten. The sequencing input was peripheral blood. The receptors derive from a human donor with COVID-19, enrolled during active disease. The donor label of this sample is uncertain.

J is TRBJ2-2 and V is TRBV4-2; 7 bases map to TRBD1. J was trimmed by 2 bases and V by 0 bases; bases with no gene match: 6. CDR1 and CDR2 (germline): LGHNA, YNFKEQ. The CDR3 loop spans 17 amino acids. The DNA of the CDR3 is TGTGCCAGCAGCCAAGAATTCGGGACAGATAACACCGGGGAGCTGTTTTTT. Its protein is CASSQEFGTDNTGELFF.

The V gene is TRBV27, the J gene TRBJ1-2; D is perhaps TRBD1 (5 bases). V was trimmed by 5 bases and J by 4 bases, leaving 11 bases between them. CDR1 and CDR2 from the germline V gene are MNHEY and SMNVEV (reference sequence). CDR3 size: 13 residues. In nucleotides, the CDR3 is TGTGCCAGCAGTCCCCAGGGTTTCTATGGCTACACCTTC. Its translation: CASSPQGFYGYTF.

The chain links TRBV7-9 to TRBJ2-7; D uncertain. With 5 bases removed from V and 8 bases from J, the gap between germline ends came to 19 bases. There are 14 residues in the CDR3. Per germline, CDR1 SEHNR and CDR2 FQNEAQ (reference sequence). This chain's CDR3 is CASSHRVTNSKQYF. The CDR3 nucleotides are TGTGCCAGCAGCCATCGCGTCACGAACTCCAAGCAGTACTTC.

The J gene is TRBJ1-1, the V gene TRBV6-5, with 9 bases matching TRBD1. Per the germline V gene, CDR1 is MNHEY and CDR2 is SVGAGI. The CDR3 is 14 amino acids. The V gene end was trimmed by 7 bases and the J gene end by 3 bases; junction bases not matched to a gene: 6. The CDR3 spells CASKRGQGYTEAFF. CDR3 DNA: TGTGCCAGCAAACGGGGACAGGGTTACACTGAAGCTTTCTTT.

The chain couples TRBV11-2 to TRBJ2-7, with TRBD2 identical over 9 bases. This CDR3 is 18 amino acids long. Trimming at V came to 5 bases and at J to 5 bases, leaving 19 bases not matched to a gene. CDR1 SGHAT and CDR2 FQNNGV come from the germline V gene. The CDR3 sequence is CASSLFSRAGGSMDEQYF. For the CDR3, the DNA is TGTGCCAGCAGCCTTTTTAGCAGGGCGGGAGGGTCCATGGACGAGCAGTACTTC.

This clone is a singleton in its sample. The V gene is TRBV5-4, the J gene TRBJ1-2; D gene ambiguous. V was clipped by 4 bases and J by 0 bases, with 13 bases between them. The germline V gene encodes CDR1 SGHNT and CDR2 YYREEE (reference sequence). The CDR3 is made up of 15 amino acids. The CDR3 coding sequence is TGTGCCAGCAGCGATCCCGGCGGTTCTAACTATGGCTACACCTTC. Its protein product is CASSDPGGSNYGYTF.

The genes are TRBV9 and TRBJ1-4; TRBD1 matches at 7 bases. From germline, CDR1 is SGDLS and CDR2 YYNGEE. With V trimmed by 8 bases and J by 3 bases, 7 bases remained unmatched. The CDR3 contains 14 residues. Here the CDR3 reads CASTKGASNEKLFF. For the CDR3, the DNA is TGTGCCAGTACAAAGGGGGCCTCTAATGAAAAACTGTTTTTT.

The chain recombines TRBV7-9 with TRBJ1-4; tentative D call: TRBD1 (6 bases). The V end lost 0 bases, the J end lost 12 bases, and 17 bases lay between the germline ends. Germline CDR1 and CDR2: SEHNR and FQNEAQ (reference sequence). The CDR3 totals 15 residues. The CDR3 nucleotides read TGTGCCAGCAGCTTAGCCGGGACACACCTTGGGGAACTGTTTTTT. The encoded protein is CASSLAGTHLGELFF.